The 29 T cell receptor beta chains below were found in one sample sequenced in a study of T cells in Graves' hyperthyroidism and ophthalmopathy (dated 2019 in TCRdb). Libraries were made using multiplex PCR. Sequencing was performed on an Illumina HiSeq 2000. The TCR beta CDR3 regions were amplified from RNA transcripts. The first round of RT-PCR for the TCR CDR3 was performed with the HTBI primer set and the Qiagen OneStep RT-PCR kit. TCRdb reran the public reads through fastp at Q25 and MiXCR, keeping productive beta chains. Duplicate CDR3 protein sequences are folded into a single record with the most common DNA and genes. The sample table shows some 510,000 distinct CDR3 sequences, and 20% to 25% are seen once. The ten top clones hold about 26% of the sample. The specimen sequenced was blood. These receptors all stem from a man between 18 and 35 years old with Graves' hyperthyroidism.

This clonotype was counted a few times. The CDR3 sequence is CAISDLPGQGIYEQYF. The DNA for the CDR3 is TGTGCCATCAGTGACCTCCCGGGACAGGGAATCTACGAGCAGTACTTC. This chain uses TRBV10-3 with TRBJ2-7; 9 positions match TRBD1. With V trimmed by 3 bases and J by 3 bases, 9 bases remained unmatched. From germline, CDR1 is ENHRY and CDR2 SYGVKD. The length of the CDR3 is 16 residues.

This clonotype was counted many times. This rearrangement joins TRBV28 to TRBJ1-2; D is uncertain. V lost 7 bases and J lost 6, with 18 bases in between. Germline CDR1 is MDHEN and CDR2 is SYDVKM. The CDR3 consists of 14 residues. DNA of the CDR3: TGTGCCAGCACTATTCCGGGCTATTCGGATGGCTACACCTTC. This translates into CASTIPGYSDGYTF.

J is TRBJ2-3 and V is TRBV7-2; perhaps TRBD2 as D (5 bases). CDR1 is SGHTA and CDR2 is FQGNSA in the germline V gene. The length of the CDR3 is 14 residues. The germline V and J ends were trimmed by 2 bases and 6 bases, with 12 bases remaining between them. The CDR3 nucleotides are TGTGCCAGCAGCTTAACGGGGAGCATGGATACGCAGTATTTT. Its translation: CASSLTGSMDTQYF.

This clonotype occurred many times. The V gene is TRBV6-1, the J gene TRBJ2-3; the D gene is possibly TRBD1 (6 bases). Germline CDR1 is MNHNS and CDR2 is SASEGT. The CDR3 sequence is 16 residues long. Trimming removed 5 bases at V and 0 bases at J, with 15 bases between. CDR3 nucleotide sequence: TGTGCCAGCAGTAAAGACAGGTCCCTAAGCACAGATACGCAGTATTTT. Translation: CASSKDRSLSTDTQYF.

Ten or more counts support this clonotype. V usage is TRBV28 and J usage is TRBJ1-1; no clear D gene. CDR3 length: 13 amino acids. V was cut by 3 bases and J by 1 base, with 6 bases left in between. CDR1 MDHEN and CDR2 SYDVKM come from the germline V gene. The CDR3 here is CASSFVKNTEAFF. CDR3 DNA sequence: TGTGCCAGCAGTTTCGTCAAGAACACTGAAGCTTTCTTT.

In its sample, this clonotype was seen a few times. The chain's CDR3 is CSASPPTGGMNTEAFF. CDR3 bases: TGCAGTGCTAGCCCCCCGACAGGGGGCATGAACACTGAAGCTTTCTTT. The chain carries TRBV20-1 and TRBJ1-1, with 10 bases that match TRBD1. The junction had 7 bases not matched to a gene; V was cut back by 3 bases and J by 0 bases. There are 16 residues in the CDR3. Germline loops: CDR1 DFQATT, CDR2 SNEGSKA (reference sequence).

This clonotype was recorded at least ten times. This chain uses TRBV3-1 with TRBJ2-7; no definite D call. Germline V gene data show CDR1 as LGHDT and CDR2 as YNNKEL (reference sequence). This CDR3 has 13 residues. V dropped 4 bases and J dropped 4 bases, with 11 bases sitting between them. The CDR3 DNA follows: TGTGCCAGCAGCCGGAACGTAGAGTACGAGCAGTACTTC. Its protein product is CASSRNVEYEQYF.

The table lists this clonotype with many counts. The chain is built from TRBV19 and TRBJ1-5; 9 bases agree with TRBD1. This CDR3 has 15 amino acids. The V and J ends lost 9 bases and 3 bases, in that order; junction bases with no gene match: 9. The germline gives CDR1 LNHDA, CDR2 SQIVND (reference sequence). CDR3 sequence reads: CASSPGQGTNQPQHF. CDR3 in DNA: TGTGCCAGCAGTCCCGGACAGGGGACCAATCAGCCCCAGCATTTT.

This clonotype was counted between two and nine times. The J gene is TRBJ1-5, the V gene TRBV12-3 or TRBV12-4; TRBD1 agrees at 9 bases. V shed 5 bases, J shed 4 bases, and the junction held 6 bases outside the gene matches. The CDR3 covers 15 residues. CDR3 residues: CASSKQGAFNQPQHF. The CDR3, as DNA: TGTGCCAGCAGTAAACAGGGGGCCTTTAATCAGCCCCAGCATTTT.

There are a few counts of this clonotype. V is TRBV24-1 and J is TRBJ1-5, with 7 bases aligning to TRBD1. V was pared by 0 bases and J by 2 bases, with 6 bases of the junction left unmatched. CDR3 size: 17 residues. Germline V gives CDR1 KGHDR, CDR2 SFDVKD. CDR3 in amino acids: CATSDLEGGGGNQPQHF. DNA for the CDR3: TGTGCCACCAGTGATTTGGAAGGGGGCGGCGGCAATCAGCCCCAGCATTTT.

This clonotype has ten or more counts. V gene TRBV19 combines with J gene TRBJ2-7; the match to TRBD1 covers 10 bases. In germline, CDR1 is LNHDA, CDR2 SQIVND (reference sequence). The CDR3 is 14 amino acids. With 5 bases clipped from V and 5 bases from J, the junction kept 6 bases outside the gene matches. CDR3 in DNA: TGTGCCAGTAGTGGGACAGGGGAAGAGGACGAGCAGTACTTC. This encodes CASSGTGEEDEQYF.

There are a few counts of this clonotype. V and J are TRBV27 and TRBJ2-7; 10 bases match TRBD2. The CDR3 has 14 amino acids. The trim removed 6 bases at V and 3 bases at J, leaving 5 bases unmatched. Germline loops: CDR1 MNHEY, CDR2 SMNVEV (reference sequence). The CDR3 DNA follows: TGTGCCAGCAGCGACCGACTAGCGGGCTACGAGCAGTACTTC. Its protein is CASSDRLAGYEQYF.

This clonotype was found many times. The genes are TRBV20-1 and TRBJ2-5; D is possibly TRBD2 (6 bases). The CDR3 sequence is 14 residues long. Trimming cost V 0 bases and J 5 bases, with 13 bases left between them. Germline V lookup: CDR1 DFQATT, CDR2 SNEGSKA (reference sequence). The CDR3 region is CSARDRRGGETQYF. The CDR3, as DNA: TGCAGTGCTAGAGATCGGAGGGGTGGGGAGACCCAGTACTTC.

This chain connects TRBV20-1 to TRBJ1-1; the match to TRBD1 covers 7 bases. With V trimmed by 6 bases and J by 7 bases, 8 bases remained unmatched. The CDR3 totals 12 residues. Germline CDR1 and CDR2: DFQATT and SNEGSKA (reference sequence). Here the CDR3 reads CSAPRTGDEAFF. The CDR3 DNA follows: TGCAGTGCCCCCCGGACAGGAGATGAAGCTTTCTTT.

Notes on this clonotype: A clone one base away is much larger, so this may be a read error. The genes are TRBV7-2 and TRBJ2-2; weak D call: TRBD2 (7 bases). V shed 4 bases and J shed 6 bases, with 15 bases lying between them. Germline assignment: CDR1 SGHTA and CDR2 FQGNSA. This CDR3 comprises 15 residues. The chain's CDR3 is CASSWGGATAGELFF. CDR3 nucleotides: TGTGCCAGCAGCTGGGGGGGGGCAACGGCCGGGGAGCTGTTTTTT.

This clonotype was counted ten times or more. The chain links TRBV7-8 to TRBJ2-7, with D perhaps TRBD1 (5 bases). Germline-derived CDR1 and CDR2 are SGHVS and FQNEAQ. V dropped 3 bases and J dropped 2 bases, with 20 bases sitting between them. This CDR3 comprises 17 residues. The CDR3, as DNA: TGTGCCAGCAGCTTCTCGACGTCAACAGGCCGACCCTACGAGCAGTACTTC. It translates to CASSFSTSTGRPYEQYF.

Ten or more counts support this clonotype. The chain employs TRBV10-3 and TRBJ2-7; TRBD1 agrees at 8 bases. The CDR3 is 14 amino acids. The germline V gene has CDR1 ENHRY and CDR2 SYGVKD. V shed 11 bases, J shed 5 bases, and the junction held 14 bases outside the gene matches. CDR3 nucleotide sequence: TGTGCCCTTTCCCGAGGACAGGGTGGAGACGAGCAGTACTTC. The encoded protein is CALSRGQGGDEQYF.

There are many counts of this clonotype. The chain couples TRBV5-1 to TRBJ1-1, with D maybe TRBD1 (6 bases). Between the trimmed V and J ends, which lost 4 bases and 1 base, there was a span of 14 bases. This CDR3 is built from 15 residues. Per the germline V gene, CDR1 is SGHRS and CDR2 is YFSETQ. The CDR3 region has the DNA TGCGCCAGCAGCCAATACAGGGTGGCGAACACTGAAGCTTTCTTT. Translation: CASSQYRVANTEAFF.

Only a few counts were recorded for this clonotype. The rearrangement links TRBV10-3 to TRBJ1-6; perhaps TRBD1 as D (5 bases). Per germline, CDR1 ENHRY and CDR2 SYGVKD. V lost 8 bases, J lost 6 bases, and 11 bases lay in between. The CDR3 is 13 amino acids. The CDR3 region has the DNA TGTGCCATCTGGGACGGCACTAATTCACCCCTCCACTTT. Translated: CAIWDGTNSPLHF.

Points on this clonotype: A much larger clone differs by one base, so this may be a read error. V is TRBV10-1 and J is TRBJ2-5; D unclear. Germline V gene lookup returns CDR1 WNHNN and CDR2 SYGVQD (reference sequence). This CDR3 is built from 13 residues. CDR3 nucleotides: TGCGCCAGCAGCTCCGGCTACCAAGAGACCGAGTACTTC. It specifies CASSSGYQETEYF.

In regard to this clonotype: A far larger clone is one nucleotide away, so this likely arose from a read error. The CDR3 does not close with the conserved phenylalanine or tryptophan, likely indicating a read error. The V call is TRBV7-2, the J call TRBJ1-1, with D possibly matching TRBD1 (5 bases). Germline V gene sequence: CDR1 SGHTA, CDR2 FQGNSA. The V and J ends lost 1 base and 1 base respectively, with 7 bases between them. The CDR3 contains 14 residues. CDR3 DNA sequence: TGTGCCAGCAGCTTAGTGGGGGGGAACACTGAAGCTTTCCTT. It specifies CASSLVGGNTEAFL.

This clonotype was recorded many times. The genes are TRBV6-1 and TRBJ2-7; D is possibly TRBD1 or TRBD2 (5 bases each). The CDR3 consists of 15 residues. CDR1 MNHNS and CDR2 SASEGT come from the germline V gene. V lost 1 base and J 1 base, leaving 11 bases between the germline ends. CDR3 protein: CASSEVGTASYEQYF. CDR3 coding DNA: TGTGCCAGCAGTGAAGTTGGGACGGCTTCCTACGAGCAGTACTTC.

This clonotype appeared many times. The CDR3 DNA sequence: TGTGCCAGCAGCCCGGAGGCGGGACAAACATACGAGCAGTACTTC. Its translation: CASSPEAGQTYEQYF. The chain carries TRBV5-4 and TRBJ2-7; D assignment may be TRBD1 or TRBD2 (6 bases each). V was pared by 4 bases and J by 4 bases, with 18 bases between. The CDR3 sequence is 15 residues long. Per the germline V gene, CDR1 is SGHNT and CDR2 is YYREEE (reference sequence).

This clonotype was picked up a small number of times. The chain is built from TRBV20-1 and TRBJ2-3; D not resolved. Trimming stripped 1 base from V and 8 bases from J, with 13 bases between. The CDR3 extends over 13 amino acids. Germline-derived CDR1 and CDR2 are DFQATT and SNEGSKA (reference sequence). CDR3 protein: CSARVHQALTQYF. The CDR3 DNA reads as TGCAGTGCTAGAGTCCACCAAGCCCTTACGCAGTATTTT.

The chain uses TRBV5-1 and TRBJ2-7; D might be TRBD1 (6 bases). CDR1 SGHRS and CDR2 YFSETQ come from the germline V gene. Between the trimmed V and J ends, which lost 3 bases and 5 bases, there was a span of 15 bases. This CDR3 spans 14 amino acids. The chain's CDR3 is CASSSGPGQDEQYF. The CDR3 nucleotides are TGCGCCAGCAGCTCGGGACCGGGACAAGACGAGCAGTACTTC.

The table lists this clonotype with many counts. The chain recombines TRBV2 with TRBJ2-3, with a weak D call TRBD2 (7 bases). Germline assignment: CDR1 SNHLY and CDR2 FYNNEI. V gave up 2 bases and J gave up 8 bases, with 14 bases separating them. The CDR3 loop spans 14 amino acids. The CDR3 sequence: CASSERGGLVTQYF. The CDR3 DNA sequence: TGTGCCAGCAGTGAAAGGGGGGGCTTAGTTACGCAGTATTTT. Using reference TRBV2 and TRBJ2-3 for the parts outside the CDR3, the full variable domain is EPEVTQTPSHQVTQMGQEVILRCVPISNHLYFYWYRQILGQKVEFLVSFYNNEISEKSEIFDDQFSVERPDGSNFTLKIRSTKLEDSAMYFCASSERGGLVTQYFGPGTRLTVL.

The chain couples TRBV20-1 to TRBJ2-4, with D uncertain. Trimming pared 6 bases from V and 8 bases from J, leaving 14 bases between. Germline V gives CDR1 DFQATT, CDR2 SNEGSKA (reference sequence). There are 12 residues in the CDR3. CDR3 in amino acids: CSAPELKDIQYF. In DNA form, the CDR3 reads TGCAGTGCCCCGGAGTTAAAAGACATTCAGTACTTC.

This clonotype was seen repeatedly, ten times or more. The chain has TRBV6-6 and TRBJ1-5, with D possibly TRBD1 on 5 matching bases. The CDR3 is 15 amino acids. Trimming took 0 bases from V and 5 from J, leaving 11 bases between them. Germline V gives CDR1 MNHNY, CDR2 SVGAGI (reference sequence). CDR3 residues: CASSYSVRGDQPQHF. For the CDR3, the DNA is TGTGCCAGCAGTTACTCAGTTCGGGGGGATCAGCCCCAGCATTTT.

The chain carries TRBV25-1 and TRBJ2-5; D possibly corresponds to TRBD1 (5 bases). V lost 3 bases, J lost 1 base, and 9 bases lay in between. The CDR3 totals 14 residues. Looked up from germline, CDR1 is MGHDK and CDR2 is SYGVNS. DNA for the CDR3: TGTGCCAGCAGTGATTACAGGTCCCAAGAGACCCAGTACTTC. It encodes CASSDYRSQETQYF. Supplemented by reference TRBV25-1 and TRBJ2-5, the full variable domain reads EADIYQTPRYLVIGTGKKITLECSQTMGHDKMYWYQQDPGMELHLIHYSYGVNSTEKGDLSSESTVSRIRTEHFPLTLESARPSHTSQYLCASSDYRSQETQYFGPGTRLLVL.